This T cell receptor beta chain was identified in a study of shared clonotypes between healthy human individuals (dated by TCRdb to 2018 to 2020). With respect to the entire study: The cohort included a few men and a couple of women between 18 and 49 years of age. For each donor, CD4 naive and CD4 memory were each run on three plates, CD8 naive on two plates, and CD8 memory on one plate. To estimate repertoire size and how much clonotypes are shared between individuals, the study performed deep sequencing of blood TCR repertoires from roughly five healthy adults. To increase sequencing depth and limit assay-specific biases, TCR repertoire library preparation and sequencing were carried out by different laboratories using diverse techniques. Between about 0.94 and 8.9 billion PBMCs per donor were obtained by leukapheresis.

The CDR3 contains 11 residues, cysteine and phenylalanine counted. Just the 33-base CDR3 DNA is kept, in frame starting at base 1. CDR1 SGHNT and CDR2 YYREEE are derived from the germline V gene (reference sequence). V and J lose 1 base and 8 bases, and a span of 4 bases separates them. Using the deep immunoSEQ assay, multiplex PCR amplified TCR CDR3 regions from genomic DNA. Genomic DNA extracted from each cell subset was distributed evenly over all wells of several immunoSEQ 96-well plates, and each plate served as one replicate. For sorted subsets, approximately 200 ng of genomic DNA, equivalent to 25,000 to 35,000 T cell genomes, went into each replicate PCR. Purified libraries were measured with a Qubit 3.0 fluorometer, size-checked on a Bioanalyzer 2100, and measured again with the KAPA Library Quantification kit. Each immunoSEQ 96-well plate was sequenced on its own single-read 150-cycle Illumina NextSeq 550 flow cell. In the authors' own workflow: Because the immunoSEQ output held only junctional sequences and lacked quality scores, the filtering could not match the filtering applied to full-length reads. Sequences were annotated with PyIR, a Python wrapper for IgBLAST v1.9, and V/J genes and CDR3 were assigned using IMGT germline references. Reads were filtered out if the reads had weak V/J assignments (E-value above 1e-6), no CDR3, stop codons, out-of-frame junctions, or ambiguous translated residues. V3J clonotypes were defined as sequences sharing the same inferred V gene, J gene, and CDR3 amino acid sequence. The percentage overlap between two repertoires was calculated by dividing the number of shared unique clonotypes by the size of the smaller repertoire. Repertoire richness was assessed with RTK rarefaction, the Chao1 estimator, and Recon v2.1 estimates of unobserved clonotypes. Generation probabilities for all TCRbeta clonotypes obtained by the gDNA method from a handful of donors were computed using OLGA. Held by TCRdb, this immuneACCESS table contains in-frame sequences only and omits some clones. Under half of the omission traces to an unresolved V gene where checked; the cause of the rest is unknown. From that table come the V and J calls and clone size; the DNA was used to work out D and trimming. For this sample the table gives roughly 1,100,000 clones, of which approximately 70% were detected only once. The ten largest clones represent roughly 1.5% of the sample.

This clone was counted a few times. No antigen is known for it. Base qualities are not recorded, but no much larger clone differs from it by a single base. Paper-wide results and their limitations: Pairwise subsampling indicated that sequencing depth was expected to affect the degree of clonotype sharing among donors. Sampling was restricted to blood, and TCR repertoires in tissues likely differ from the TCR repertoires found in blood. Naive subsets generally had larger estimated clonotype richness than memory subsets did. The genetic and exposure-history diversity represented was limited by the small number of donors. Across four donors, around 5.4% of naive CD4, around 3.5% of naive CD8, about 2% of memory CD4, and approximately 0.4% of memory CD8 clonotypes were shared. Rarefaction of sorted-subset datasets indicated incomplete sequencing despite the large sequencing depth. Compared with non-shared clonotypes, clonotypes shared by all four sorted-subset donors had higher generation probabilities.

Healthy HIV-negative adults with no recently reported acute infections or vaccinations were included as donors. Every donor was a Caucasian adult living in Nashville, Tennessee, USA. CD4+ T cells were enriched by magnetic negative selection; naive cells were then positively selected on CD45RA, and the negative fraction formed the memory subset. After blood collection by leukapheresis, PBMCs were isolated using Ficoll-Histopaque density gradient centrifugation and then cryopreserved in the vapor phase of liquid nitrogen. Purity and quantity of every magnetically sorted T cell population were checked by analytical flow cytometry. Genomic DNA was isolated from every sorted fraction and measured by UV absorbance on a Nanodrop 2000c.

The rearranged segments are TRBV5-4 and TRBJ2-4; the D gene lacks a confident call. Sample: memory CD4+ T cells sorted from blood. What this sample's cell subset or site label stands for: CD45RA-negative fraction. This TCR came from a man aged 18 to 30 in good health. The DNA is as follows: TGTGCCAGCAGCTTGAATGACATTCAGTACTTC. This sequence encodes CASSLNDIQYF.